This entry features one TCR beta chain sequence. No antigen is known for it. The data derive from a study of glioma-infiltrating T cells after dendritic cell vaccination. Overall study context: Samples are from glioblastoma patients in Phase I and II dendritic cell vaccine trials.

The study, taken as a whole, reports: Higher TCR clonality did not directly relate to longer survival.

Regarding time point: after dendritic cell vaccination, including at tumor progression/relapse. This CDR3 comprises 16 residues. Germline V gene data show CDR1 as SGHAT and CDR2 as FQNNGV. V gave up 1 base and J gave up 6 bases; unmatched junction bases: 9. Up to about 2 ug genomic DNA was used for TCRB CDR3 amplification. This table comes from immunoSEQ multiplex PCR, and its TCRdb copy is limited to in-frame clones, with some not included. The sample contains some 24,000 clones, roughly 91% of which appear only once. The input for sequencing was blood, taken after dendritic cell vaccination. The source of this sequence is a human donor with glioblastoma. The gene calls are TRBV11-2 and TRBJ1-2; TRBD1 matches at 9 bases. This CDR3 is CASSLVSTGQGDGYTF. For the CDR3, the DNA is TGTGCCAGCAGCTTAGTCAGCACGGGACAGGGTGATGGCTACACCTTC.